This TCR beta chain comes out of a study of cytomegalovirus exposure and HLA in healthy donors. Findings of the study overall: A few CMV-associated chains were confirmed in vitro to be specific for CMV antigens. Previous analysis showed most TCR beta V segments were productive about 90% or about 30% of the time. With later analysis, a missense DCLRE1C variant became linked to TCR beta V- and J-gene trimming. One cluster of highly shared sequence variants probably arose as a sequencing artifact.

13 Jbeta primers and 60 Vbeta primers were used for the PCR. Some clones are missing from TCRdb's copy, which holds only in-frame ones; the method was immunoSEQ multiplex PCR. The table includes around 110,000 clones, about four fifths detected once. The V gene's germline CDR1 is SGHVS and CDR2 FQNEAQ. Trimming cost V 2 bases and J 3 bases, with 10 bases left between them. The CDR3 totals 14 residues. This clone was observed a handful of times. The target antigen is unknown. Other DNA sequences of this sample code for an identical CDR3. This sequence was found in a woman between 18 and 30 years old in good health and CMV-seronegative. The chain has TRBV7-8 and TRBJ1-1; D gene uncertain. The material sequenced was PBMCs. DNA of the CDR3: TGTGCCAGCAGCTTAACACTCCGGGACACTGAAGCTTTCTTT. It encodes CASSLTLRDTEAFF.